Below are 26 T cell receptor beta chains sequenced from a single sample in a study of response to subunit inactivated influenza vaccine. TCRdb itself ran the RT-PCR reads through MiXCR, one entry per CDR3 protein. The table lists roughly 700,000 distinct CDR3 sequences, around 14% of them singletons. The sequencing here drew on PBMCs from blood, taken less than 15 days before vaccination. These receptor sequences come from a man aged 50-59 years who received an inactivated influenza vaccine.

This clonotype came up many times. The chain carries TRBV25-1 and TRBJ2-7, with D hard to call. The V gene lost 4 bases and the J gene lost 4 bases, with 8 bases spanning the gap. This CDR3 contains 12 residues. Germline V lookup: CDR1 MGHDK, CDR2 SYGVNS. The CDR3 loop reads CASSGGGYEQYF. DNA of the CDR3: TGTGCCAGCAGTGGAGGCGGTTACGAGCAGTACTTC.

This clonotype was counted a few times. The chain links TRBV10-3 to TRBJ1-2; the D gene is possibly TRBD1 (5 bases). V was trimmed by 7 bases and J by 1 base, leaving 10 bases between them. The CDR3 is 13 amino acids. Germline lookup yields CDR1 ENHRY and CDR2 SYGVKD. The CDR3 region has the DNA TGTGCCATCATGGGACCGGGTAACTATGGCTACACCTTC. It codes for CAIMGPGNYGYTF.

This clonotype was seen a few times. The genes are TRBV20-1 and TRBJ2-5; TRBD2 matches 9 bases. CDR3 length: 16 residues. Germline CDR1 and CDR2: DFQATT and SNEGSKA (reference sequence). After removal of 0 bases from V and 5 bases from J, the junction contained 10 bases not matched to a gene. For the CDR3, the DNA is TGCAGTGCTAGAGATCGATTGGTAGCGGGGGTGGAGACCCAGTACTTC. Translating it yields CSARDRLVAGVETQYF.

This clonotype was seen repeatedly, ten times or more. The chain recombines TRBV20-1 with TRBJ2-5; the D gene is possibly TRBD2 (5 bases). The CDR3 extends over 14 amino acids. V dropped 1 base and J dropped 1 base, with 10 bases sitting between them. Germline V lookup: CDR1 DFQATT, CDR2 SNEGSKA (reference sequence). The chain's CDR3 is CSARGWESQETQYF. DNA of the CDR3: TGCAGTGCTAGAGGTTGGGAGTCCCAAGAGACCCAGTACTTC.

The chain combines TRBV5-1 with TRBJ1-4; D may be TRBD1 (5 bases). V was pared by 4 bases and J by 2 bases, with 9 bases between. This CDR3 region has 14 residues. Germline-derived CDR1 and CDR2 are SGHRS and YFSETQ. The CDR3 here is CASSLDTTNEKLFF. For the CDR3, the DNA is TGCGCCAGCAGCCTGGACACCACTAATGAAAAACTGTTTTTT.

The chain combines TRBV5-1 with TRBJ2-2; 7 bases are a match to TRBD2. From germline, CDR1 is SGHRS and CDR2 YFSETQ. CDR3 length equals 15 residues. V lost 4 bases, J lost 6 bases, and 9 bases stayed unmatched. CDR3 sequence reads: CASSPRDYNPGELFF. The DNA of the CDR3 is TGCGCCAGCAGCCCCCGGGACTACAACCCCGGGGAGCTGTTTTTT.

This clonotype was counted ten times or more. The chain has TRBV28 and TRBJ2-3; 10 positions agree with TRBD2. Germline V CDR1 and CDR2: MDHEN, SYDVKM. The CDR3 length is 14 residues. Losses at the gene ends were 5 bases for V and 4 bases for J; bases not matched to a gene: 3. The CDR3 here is CASSPGTSADTQYF. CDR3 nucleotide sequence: TGTGCCAGCAGTCCCGGGACTAGCGCAGATACGCAGTATTTT.

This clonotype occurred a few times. CDR3 in DNA: TGTGCCAGCAGCTTGGGACAGCTTGGGTTTGGTGAAGCTTTCTTT. Translated: CASSLGQLGFGEAFF. V and J are TRBV7-2 and TRBJ1-1; 7 bases are shared with TRBD1. Trimming at V came to 3 bases and at J to 7 bases, leaving 11 bases not matched to a gene. Germline CDR1 reads SGHTA; CDR2 reads FQGNSA. This CDR3 contains 15 residues.

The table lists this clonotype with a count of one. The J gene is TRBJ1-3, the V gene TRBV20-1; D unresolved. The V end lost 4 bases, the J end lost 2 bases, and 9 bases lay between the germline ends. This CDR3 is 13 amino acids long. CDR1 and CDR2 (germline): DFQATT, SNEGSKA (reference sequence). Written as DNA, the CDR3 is TGCAGTGCTATAGTACAAGCTGGAAACACCATATATTTT. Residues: CSAIVQAGNTIYF.

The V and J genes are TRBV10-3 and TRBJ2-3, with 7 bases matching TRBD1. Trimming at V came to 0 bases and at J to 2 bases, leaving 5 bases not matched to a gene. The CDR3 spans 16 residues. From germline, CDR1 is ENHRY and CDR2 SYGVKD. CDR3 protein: CAISESRGGYTDTQYF. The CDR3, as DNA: TGTGCCATCAGTGAGTCGAGAGGGGGCTACACAGATACGCAGTATTTT.

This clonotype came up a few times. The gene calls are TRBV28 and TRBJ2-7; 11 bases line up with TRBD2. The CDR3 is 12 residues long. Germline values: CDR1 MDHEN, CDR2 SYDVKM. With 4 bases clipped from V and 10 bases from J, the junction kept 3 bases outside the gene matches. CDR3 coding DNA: TGTGCCAGCAGTTCGACTAGCGGGATACAGTACTTC. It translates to CASSSTSGIQYF.

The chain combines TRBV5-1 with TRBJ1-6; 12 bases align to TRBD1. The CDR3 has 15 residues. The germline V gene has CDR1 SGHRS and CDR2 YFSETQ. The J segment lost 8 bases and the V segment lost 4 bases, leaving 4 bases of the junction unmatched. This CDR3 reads CASSTGQGADSPLHF. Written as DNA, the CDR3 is TGCGCCAGCAGCACGGGACAGGGGGCTGATTCACCCCTCCACTTT. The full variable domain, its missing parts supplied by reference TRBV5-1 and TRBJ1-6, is KAGVTQTPRYLIKTRGQQVTLSCSPISGHRSVSWYQQTPGQGLQFLFEYFSETQRNKGNFPGRFSGRQFSNSRSEMNVSTLELGDSALYLCASSTGQGADSPLHFGNGTRLTVT.

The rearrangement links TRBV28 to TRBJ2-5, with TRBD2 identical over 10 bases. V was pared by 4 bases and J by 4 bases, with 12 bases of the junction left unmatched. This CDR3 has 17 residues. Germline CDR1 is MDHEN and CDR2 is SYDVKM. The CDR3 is CASSSIAGGPRRETQYF. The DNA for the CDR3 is TGTGCCAGCAGTTCGATAGCGGGAGGCCCCCGCCGAGAGACCCAGTACTTC.

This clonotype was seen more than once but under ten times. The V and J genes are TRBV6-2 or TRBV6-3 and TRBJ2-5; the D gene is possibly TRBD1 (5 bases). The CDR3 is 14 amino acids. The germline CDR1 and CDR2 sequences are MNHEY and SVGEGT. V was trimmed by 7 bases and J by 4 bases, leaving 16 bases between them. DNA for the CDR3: TGTGCCAGCACCAACAGGCCCTCGGGAGAGACCCAGTACTTC. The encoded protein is CASTNRPSGETQYF.

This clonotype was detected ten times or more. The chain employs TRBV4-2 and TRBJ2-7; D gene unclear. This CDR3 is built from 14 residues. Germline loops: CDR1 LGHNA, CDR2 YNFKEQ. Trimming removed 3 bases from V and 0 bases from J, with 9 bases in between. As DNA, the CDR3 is TGTGCCAGCAGCCAGGGCCCGTCCTCCTACGAGCAGTACTTC. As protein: CASSQGPSSYEQYF.

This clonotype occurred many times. The CDR3 loop is CSAHRGNTGELFF. CDR3 DNA: TGCAGCGCCCACAGGGGGAACACCGGGGAGCTGTTTTTT. This chain uses TRBV29-1 with TRBJ2-2; 7 nucleotides align to TRBD1. Germline V gives CDR1 SQVTM, CDR2 ANQGSEA. The CDR3 spans 13 residues. Germline trimming cut 7 bases from V and 1 base from J; bases unmatched to any gene: 3.

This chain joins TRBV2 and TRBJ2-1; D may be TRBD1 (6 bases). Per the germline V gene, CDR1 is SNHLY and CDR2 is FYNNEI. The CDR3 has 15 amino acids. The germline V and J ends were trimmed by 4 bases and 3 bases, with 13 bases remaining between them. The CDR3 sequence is CASSVWEGGYNEQFF. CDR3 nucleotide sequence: TGTGCCAGCAGTGTGTGGGAAGGGGGCTACAATGAGCAGTTCTTC.

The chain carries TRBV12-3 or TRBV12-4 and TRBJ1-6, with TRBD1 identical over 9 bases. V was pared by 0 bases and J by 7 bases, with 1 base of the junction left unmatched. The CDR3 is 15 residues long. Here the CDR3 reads CASSLATGGNSPLHF. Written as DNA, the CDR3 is TGTGCCAGCAGTTTAGCTACAGGGGGCAATTCACCCCTCCACTTT.

The CDR3 protein is CASSLPAGNQPQHF. CDR3 coding DNA: TGTGCCAGCAGCTTGCCGGCGGGCAATCAGCCCCAGCATTTT. This chain joins TRBV5-8 and TRBJ1-5; D remains unclear. This CDR3 region has 14 residues. V was pared by 1 base and J by 2 bases, with 7 bases between. Germline values: CDR1 SGHTS, CDR2 YDEGEE.

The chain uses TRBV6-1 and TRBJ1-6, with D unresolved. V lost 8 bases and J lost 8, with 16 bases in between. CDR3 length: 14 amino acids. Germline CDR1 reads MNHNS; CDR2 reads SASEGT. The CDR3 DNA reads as TGTGCCAGCCGGACCGAGACGAAGTATTCACCCCTCCACTTT. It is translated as CASRTETKYSPLHF.

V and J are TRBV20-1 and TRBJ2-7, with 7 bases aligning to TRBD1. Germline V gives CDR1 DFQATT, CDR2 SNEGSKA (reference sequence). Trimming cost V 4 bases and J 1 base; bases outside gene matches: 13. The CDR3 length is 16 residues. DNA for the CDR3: TGCAGTGCTAAACCCCCCACCGGACAGGCGTCCTACGAGCAGTACTTC. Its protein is CSAKPPTGQASYEQYF.

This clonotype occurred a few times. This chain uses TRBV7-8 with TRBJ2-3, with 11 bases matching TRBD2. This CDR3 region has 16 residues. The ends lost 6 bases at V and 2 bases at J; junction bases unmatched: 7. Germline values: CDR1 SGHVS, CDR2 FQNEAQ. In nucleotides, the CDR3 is TGTGCCAGCAGAGTAGGGACTAGCGGTACCACAGATACGCAGTATTTT. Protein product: CASRVGTSGTTDTQYF.

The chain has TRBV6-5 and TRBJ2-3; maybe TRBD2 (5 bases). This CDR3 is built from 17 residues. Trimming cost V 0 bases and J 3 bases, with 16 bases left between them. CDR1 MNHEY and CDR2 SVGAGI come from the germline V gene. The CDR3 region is CASSYSIWSSRTDTQYF. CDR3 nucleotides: TGTGCCAGCAGTTACTCAATTTGGTCTAGCAGAACAGATACGCAGTATTTT.

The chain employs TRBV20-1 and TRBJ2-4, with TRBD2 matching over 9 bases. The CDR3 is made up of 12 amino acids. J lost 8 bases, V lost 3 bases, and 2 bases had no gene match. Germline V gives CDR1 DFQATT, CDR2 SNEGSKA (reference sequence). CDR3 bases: TGCAGTGCTAGTAGCGGGAGAGACATTCAGTACTTC. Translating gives CSASSGRDIQYF.

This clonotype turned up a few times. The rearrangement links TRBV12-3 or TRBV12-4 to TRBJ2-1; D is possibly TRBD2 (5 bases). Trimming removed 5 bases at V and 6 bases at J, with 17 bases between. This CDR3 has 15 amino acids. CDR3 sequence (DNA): TGTGCCAGCAGTCCATCGGTCCGGGAAGGCAATGAGCAGTTCTTC. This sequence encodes CASSPSVREGNEQFF.

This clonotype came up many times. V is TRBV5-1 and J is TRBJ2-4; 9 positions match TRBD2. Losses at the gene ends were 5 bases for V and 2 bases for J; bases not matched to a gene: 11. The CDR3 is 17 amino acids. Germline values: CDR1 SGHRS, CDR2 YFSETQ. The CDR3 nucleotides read TGCGCCAGCAGTGTGGCGGGAGGGACCCCTTCCAAAAACATTCAGTACTTC. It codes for CASSVAGGTPSKNIQYF. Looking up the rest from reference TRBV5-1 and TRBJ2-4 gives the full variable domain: KAGVTQTPRYLIKTRGQQVTLSCSPISGHRSVSWYQQTPGQGLQFLFEYFSETQRNKGNFPGRFSGRQFSNSRSEMNVSTLELGDSALYLCASSVAGGTPSKNIQYFGAGTRLSVL.